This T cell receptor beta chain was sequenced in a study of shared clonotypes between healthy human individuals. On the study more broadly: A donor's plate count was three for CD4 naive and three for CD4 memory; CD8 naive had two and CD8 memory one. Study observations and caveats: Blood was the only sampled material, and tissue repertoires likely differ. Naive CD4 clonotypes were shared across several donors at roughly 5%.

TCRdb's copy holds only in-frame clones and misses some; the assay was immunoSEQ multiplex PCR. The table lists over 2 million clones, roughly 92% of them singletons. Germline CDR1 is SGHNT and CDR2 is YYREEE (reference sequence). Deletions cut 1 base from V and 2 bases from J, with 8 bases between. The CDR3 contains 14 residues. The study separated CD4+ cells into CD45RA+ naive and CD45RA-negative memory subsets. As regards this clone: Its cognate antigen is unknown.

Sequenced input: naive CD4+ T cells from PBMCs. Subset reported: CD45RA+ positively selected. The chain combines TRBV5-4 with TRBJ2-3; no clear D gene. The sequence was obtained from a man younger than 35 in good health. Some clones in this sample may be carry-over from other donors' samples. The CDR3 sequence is CASSLISFTDTQYF. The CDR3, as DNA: TGTGCCAGCAGCTTGATTAGTTTCACAGATACGCAGTATTTT.